The 11 T cell receptor beta chains below all came from one sample that was sequenced in a study of identical twins. TCRdb re-called the 5' RACE reads with MiXCR, one entry per CDR3 protein. The table has roughly 720,000 distinct CDR3 sequences, 15% to 20% seen once; the top ten hold about an eighth. The same specimen was also included in a second study, on T cells expressing NK-cell markers.

The sample taken for sequencing was PBMCs. The receptors come from a woman under 30 in good health.

The sample holds many counts of this clonotype. The chain employs TRBV20-1 and TRBJ1-5; D is unresolved. V was shortened by 4 bases and J by 0 bases, with 13 bases between the two germline ends. The CDR3 spans 15 residues. The germline CDR1 and CDR2 sequences are DFQATT and SNEGSKA (reference sequence). The CDR3 coding sequence is TGCAGTGCTAAAAACGGGGTCTATAGCAATCAGCCCCAGCATTTT. Translating gives CSAKNGVYSNQPQHF.

This clonotype was recorded many times. V usage is TRBV5-6 and J usage is TRBJ2-1; D not resolved. CDR1 is SGHDT and CDR2 is YYEEEE in the germline V gene. CDR3 length equals 15 residues. The V and J ends lost 3 bases and 4 bases respectively, with 14 bases between them. The chain's CDR3 is CASSWAPGGYNEQFF. The DNA for the CDR3 is TGTGCCAGCAGCTGGGCACCCGGTGGGTACAATGAGCAGTTCTTC.

V is TRBV29-1 and J is TRBJ2-2; TRBD1 matches 7 bases. V was clipped by 4 bases and J by 1 base; unmatched bases: 3. Germline V lookup: CDR1 SQVTM, CDR2 ANQGSEA. This CDR3 comprises 14 residues. The CDR3 reads CSVGRGLNTGELFF. The DNA of the CDR3 is TGCAGCGTTGGCAGGGGGTTGAACACCGGGGAGCTGTTTTTT.

This clonotype was counted between two and nine times. The chain joins TRBV29-1 to TRBJ2-7, with D perhaps given as TRBD1 or TRBD2 (5 bases each). Trimming took off 5 bases at V and 2 bases at J, with 16 bases between the two ends. The CDR3 totals 14 residues. Germline V gives CDR1 SQVTM, CDR2 ANQGSEA. The CDR3 loop reads CSVITGTATYEQYF. The CDR3, as DNA: TGCAGCGTTATTACCGGGACGGCAACCTACGAGCAGTACTTC.

The CDR3 loop reads CAITGTSGRTEQYF. The CDR3 coding sequence is TGTGCCATCACAGGGACTAGCGGGCGAACCGAGCAGTACTTC. This chain joins TRBV10-3 and TRBJ2-7; 12 nucleotides align to TRBD2. The CDR3 sequence is 14 residues long. Germline V gene sequence: CDR1 ENHRY, CDR2 SYGVKD. Trimming removed 7 bases from V and 6 bases from J; junction bases left unmatched: 7.

This chain uses TRBV20-1 with TRBJ2-2; 9 nucleotides line up with TRBD1. The CDR3 spans 17 residues. CDR1 and CDR2 (germline): DFQATT, SNEGSKA (reference sequence). The J segment lost 7 bases and the V segment lost 2 bases, leaving 14 bases of the junction unmatched. The DNA of the CDR3 is TGCAGTGCTAGACCCGGTGGGGGACAGGGACCTGACGGGGAGCTGTTTTTT. It encodes CSARPGGGQGPDGELFF.

This clonotype was seen more than once but under ten times. This chain uses TRBV6-5 with TRBJ2-5; tentative D call: TRBD2 (5 bases). Trimming removed 2 bases at V and 4 bases at J, with 11 bases between. CDR1 and CDR2 (germline): MNHEY, SVGAGI. The CDR3 totals 14 residues. CDR3 DNA sequence: TGTGCCAGCAGTTACGGACGGAGGACAGAGACCCAGTACTTC. Translating gives CASSYGRRTETQYF.

This clonotype was seen a few times. This chain connects TRBV15 to TRBJ2-2; a possible D gene is TRBD1 (5 bases). Germline-derived CDR1 and CDR2 are LNHNV and YYDKDF (reference sequence). The CDR3 loop spans 15 amino acids. V shed 6 bases and J shed 0 bases, with 11 bases lying between them. The CDR3 sequence: CATRVDRANTGELFF. For the CDR3, the DNA is TGTGCCACCAGGGTCGACAGAGCGAACACCGGGGAGCTGTTTTTT.

There are many counts of this clonotype. The chain joins TRBV4-3 to TRBJ2-7; 15 bases map to TRBD2. Germline V lookup: CDR1 LGHNA, CDR2 YSLEER. CDR3 length equals 19 residues. Trimming took 1 base from V and 6 from J; bases not matched to a gene: 13. The CDR3 nucleotides read TGCGCCAGCAGCCAAGTTCTGGGCGGGACTAGCGGGGGGAGCTCCGAGCAGTACTTC. Its protein product is CASSQVLGGTSGGSSEQYF.

Comments on this clonotype: One end of the junction does not line up with germline, which may come from a read error. The J gene is TRBJ1-1, the V gene TRBV20-1; 9 nucleotides agree with TRBD1. Looked up from germline, CDR1 is DFQATT and CDR2 is SNEGSKA (reference sequence). The CDR3 length is 14 residues. The CDR3 nucleotides read TGCAGTGCGAGAGAGACAGGGGGGGGCACTGAAGCTTTCTTT. Translation: CSARETGGGTEAFF.

This sequence joins TRBV5-1 and TRBJ1-2; possibly TRBD1 for D (6 bases). V was cut by 1 base and J by 4 bases, with 14 bases left in between. There are 15 residues in the CDR3. From germline, CDR1 is SGHRS and CDR2 YFSETQ. CDR3 nucleotides: TGCGCCAGCAGCTTGACGCAGGGGTCCTCCTATGGCTACACCTTC. This encodes CASSLTQGSSYGYTF.